The T cell receptor beta chain under discussion was sequenced for a study of control samples from healthy donors and cancer patients. The CDR3 length is 14 residues. The V gene lost 7 bases and the J gene lost 0 bases, with 13 bases spanning the gap. In germline, CDR1 is SNHLY, CDR2 FYNNEI. Here immunoSEQ multiplex PCR was the method, and the copy in TCRdb shows in-frame clones only, minus some. The sample consists of about 130,000 clones, about 94% of them appearing once. This chain joins TRBV2 and TRBJ2-7; the D gene is possibly TRBD1 (6 bases). The receptor was isolated from a man aged 55-75 years with colorectal cancer. The sequenced sample consisted of PBMCs. The CDR3, as DNA: TGTGCCAGCAAAGGACAGTACCCCTCCTACGAGCAGTACTTC. Encoded protein: CASKGQYPSYEQYF.